The 27 T cell receptor beta chains below come from one sample, sequenced in a study of blood T cells in healthy people across ages. A second PCR, run for roughly 7 to 12 cycles, used a sample-barcoded 5' primer plus a J-beta primer mix. TCRdb analysed the 5' RACE reads with MiXCR anew, one entry per CDR3 protein. The sample includes 600,000 to 1,000,000 distinct CDR3 sequences, about 25% seen only once; the top ten take under 4.5%. The same sample was also used in a study of T cells of mothers and their children.

The sequenced material came from blood. These receptors were obtained from a boy aged 5-17 years in good health.

This clonotype was counted a few times. CDR3 residues: CASSPGGTASYEQYF. CDR3 nucleotide sequence: TGTGCCAGCAGTCCGGGCGGGACGGCATCCTACGAGCAGTACTTC. V is TRBV28 and J is TRBJ2-7; D may be TRBD2 (6 bases). CDR3 size: 15 residues. Trimming removed 5 bases at V and 1 base at J, with 15 bases between. Per germline, CDR1 MDHEN and CDR2 SYDVKM.

This clonotype showed up just a few times. The chain has TRBV9 and TRBJ2-7; no clear D. The CDR3 consists of 15 residues. Germline V gene lookup returns CDR1 SGDLS and CDR2 YYNGEE. Trimming pared 0 bases from V and 4 bases from J, leaving 14 bases between. The CDR3, as DNA: TGTGCCAGCAGCGTAGAGGGCAGTCGAGCATACGAGCAGTACTTC. Translation: CASSVEGSRAYEQYF.

This chain connects TRBV5-1 to TRBJ2-5; 7 bases map to TRBD1. The better agreement between TRBJ2-1 and the DNA end casts doubt on the J call. The germline V gene encodes CDR1 SGHRS and CDR2 YFSETQ. The CDR3 covers 15 residues. The CDR3: CASSLVTGSANEQFF. The CDR3 DNA follows: TGCGCCAGCAGCTTGGTGACAGGGAGTGCGAATGAGCAGTTCTTC.

This clonotype was counted a few times. The chain combines TRBV15 with TRBJ2-7; D unresolved. The V gene's germline CDR1 is LNHNV and CDR2 YYDKDF (reference sequence). The CDR3 loop spans 15 amino acids. V dropped 1 base and J dropped 1 base, with 11 bases sitting between them. The DNA for the CDR3 is TGTGCCACCAGCAGAGGCCCCCTAACTTCCTACGAGCAGTACTTC. Protein sequence: CATSRGPLTSYEQYF. Complete variable domain (other parts from reference TRBV15 and TRBJ2-7): DAMVIQNPRYQVTQFGKPVTLSCSQTLNHNVMYWYQQKSSQAPKLLFHYYDKDFNNEADTPDNFQSRRPNTSFCFLDIRSPGLGDTAMYLCATSRGPLTSYEQYFGPGTRLTVT.

The sample holds a few counts of this clonotype. J is TRBJ2-3 and V is TRBV3-1; D is uncertain. The CDR3 is made up of 13 amino acids. Germline V gene data show CDR1 as LGHDT and CDR2 as YNNKEL (reference sequence). V was clipped by 3 bases and J by 2 bases, with 6 bases between them. The CDR3 sequence: CASSHGITDTQYF. CDR3 coding DNA: TGTGCCAGCAGCCATGGGATCACAGATACGCAGTATTTT.

Note on this clonotype: Its ends do not fully match the called genes, so a read error is possible. This chain uses TRBV28 with TRBJ2-7, with 8 bases identical to TRBD1. Germline V lookup: CDR1 MDHEN, CDR2 SYDVKM. CDR3 length: 15 amino acids. The CDR3 loop is CVSSLPGQGKYEQYF. The CDR3 DNA reads as TGTGTCAGCAGTTTACCTGGACAGGGTAAATACGAGCAGTACTTC.

The rearrangement uses TRBV20-1 and TRBJ2-7; weak D call: TRBD1 (5 bases). V was shortened by 6 bases and J by 3 bases, with 21 bases between the two germline ends. This CDR3 spans 15 amino acids. CDR1 and CDR2 (germline): DFQATT, SNEGSKA (reference sequence). The CDR3 sequence: CSALTTGRFFYEQYF. The DNA for the CDR3 is TGCAGTGCCTTAACAACAGGTAGATTTTTCTACGAGCAGTACTTC.

This clonotype appeared a few times. The V call is TRBV18, the J call TRBJ2-5; no reliable D call. The V and J ends lost 0 bases and 0 bases respectively, with 5 bases between them. In germline, CDR1 is KGHSH, CDR2 LQKENI. There are 14 residues in the CDR3. The CDR3 DNA follows: TGTGCCAGCTCACCACCGACCTACCAAGAGACCCAGTACTTC. Translated: CASSPPTYQETQYF.

The gene calls are TRBV5-5 and TRBJ2-5, with a possible D match to TRBD1 (6 bases). The CDR3 contains 14 residues. Germline V gives CDR1 SGHKS, CDR2 YYEKEE (reference sequence). V lost 4 bases and J 2 bases, leaving 12 bases between the germline ends. CDR3 amino acids: CASSRAGVQETQYF. CDR3 DNA: TGTGCCAGCAGCCGAGCAGGGGTACAAGAGACCCAGTACTTC. The variable domain in full, completed from reference TRBV5-5 and TRBJ2-5, reads DAGVTQSPTHLIKTRGQQVTLRCSPISGHKSVSWYQQVLGQGPQFIFQYYEKEERGRGNFPDRFSARQFPNYSSELNVNALLLGDSALYLCASSRAGVQETQYFGPGTRLLVL.

This clonotype was found once. The chain links TRBV5-1 to TRBJ2-2; maybe TRBD1 (6 bases). Trimming took 5 bases from V and 7 from J, leaving 12 bases between them. This CDR3 comprises 13 residues. The germline V gene encodes CDR1 SGHRS and CDR2 YFSETQ. The DNA for the CDR3 is TGCGCCAGCAGTACGGACAGAGGCGGGGAGCTGTTTTTT. Amino acid sequence: CASSTDRGGELFF.

The sample holds a few counts of this clonotype. V is TRBV6-1 and J is TRBJ1-3; D is undetermined. The CDR3 covers 14 residues. Germline values: CDR1 MNHNS, CDR2 SASEGT. The V end was cut by 6 bases, the J end by 1 base, with 10 bases between. CDR3 sequence reads: CASSATDSGNTIYF. Written as DNA, the CDR3 is TGTGCCAGCAGCGCCACAGATTCTGGAAACACCATATATTTT.

This clonotype has just a few counts. The chain is built from TRBV12-3 or TRBV12-4 and TRBJ1-5, with D tentatively TRBD1 (5 bases). V gave up 5 bases and J gave up 4 bases, with 9 bases separating them. The CDR3 is 13 residues long. The CDR3 region has the DNA TGTGCCAGCAGTCCGACAGCGAATCAGCCCCAGCATTTT. It codes for CASSPTANQPQHF.

The chain has TRBV20-1 and TRBJ2-7, with 12 bases aligning to TRBD2. Looked up from germline, CDR1 is DFQATT and CDR2 is SNEGSKA (reference sequence). The CDR3 length is 13 residues. The V and J ends lost 5 bases and 5 bases, in that order; junction bases with no gene match: 4. The CDR3 protein is CSARTSGINEQYF. In nucleotides, the CDR3 is TGCAGTGCTCGGACTAGCGGGATAAACGAGCAGTACTTC.

V is TRBV10-3 and J is TRBJ2-5; either TRBD1 or TRBD2 may fit D (5 bases each). Between the trimmed V and J ends, which lost 0 bases and 4 bases, there was a span of 18 bases. Germline CDR1 ENHRY, CDR2 SYGVKD. The CDR3 consists of 17 residues. CDR3 amino acids: CAISESRGAPTRETQYF. Written as DNA, the CDR3 is TGTGCCATCAGTGAGTCGAGAGGGGCGCCGACCCGAGAGACCCAGTACTTC.

The genes are TRBV7-9 and TRBJ2-2, with D perhaps TRBD2 (5 bases). Germline assignment: CDR1 SEHNR and CDR2 FQNEAQ (reference sequence). V was cut by 0 bases and J by 6 bases, with 14 bases left in between. CDR3 size: 16 residues. CDR3 region: CASSLASLGSAGELFF. As DNA, the CDR3 is TGTGCCAGCAGCTTAGCTTCGTTGGGGAGCGCCGGGGAGCTGTTTTTT.

In the case of this clonotype: Sequence at one end of the junction differs from germline and may be a read error. The chain has TRBV27 and TRBJ2-2, with 11 bases lining up with TRBD2. Germline V gene lookup returns CDR1 MNHEY and CDR2 SMNVEV (reference sequence). This CDR3 comprises 15 residues. The CDR3 loop reads CASSLAGGFPGDLFF. The DNA of the CDR3 is TGTGCCAGCAGTCTAGCGGGGGGATTCCCCGGGGACCTGTTTTTT.

This clonotype appeared a few times. The chain employs TRBV20-1 and TRBJ2-1; TRBD2 agrees at 7 bases. The V gene end was trimmed by 0 bases and the J gene end by 4 bases; junction bases not matched to a gene: 9. Looked up from germline, CDR1 is DFQATT and CDR2 is SNEGSKA (reference sequence). The CDR3 covers 16 residues. CDR3: CSARDMEAGRYNEQFF. CDR3 DNA sequence: TGCAGTGCTAGAGATATGGAAGCGGGGCGTTACAATGAGCAGTTCTTC.

The V gene is TRBV7-9, the J gene TRBJ1-2, with D hard to call. The CDR3 length is 12 residues. Germline V gives CDR1 SEHNR, CDR2 FQNEAQ (reference sequence). The germline V and J ends were trimmed by 1 base and 6 bases, with 6 bases remaining between them. The CDR3 loop is CASSLGLNGYTF. The CDR3 DNA sequence: TGTGCCAGCAGCTTAGGTTTAAATGGCTACACCTTC.

In its sample, this clonotype was seen a few times. V and J are TRBV11-2 and TRBJ2-5; the D is unclear. Germline CDR1 and CDR2: SGHAT and FQNNGV. The CDR3 extends over 13 amino acids. Between the trimmed V and J ends, which lost 5 bases and 5 bases, there was a span of 12 bases. CDR3 nucleotides: TGTGCCAGCAGCCCCGCCGGGTCGGAGACCCAGTACTTC. It codes for CASSPAGSETQYF.

The chain combines TRBV24-1 with TRBJ2-5, with D uncertain. The end of the DNA aligns better with TRBJ2-1, so the J call may be wrong. The CDR3 loop spans 12 amino acids. In germline, CDR1 is KGHDR, CDR2 SFDVKD. DNA for the CDR3: TGTGCCACCAGTGATTGGACCCTCGAGCAGTTCTTC. It encodes CATSDWTLEQFF.

The gene calls are TRBV4-3 and TRBJ2-5; D is unclear. The DNA end lines up better with TRBJ2-1; the J call may be wrong. CDR1 is LGHNA, CDR2 YSLEER, per germline. The CDR3 runs 15 residues. The CDR3: CASSQGFSRLNEQFF. As DNA, the CDR3 is TGCGCCAGCAGCCAAGGGTTCAGCAGACTCAATGAGCAGTTCTTC.

This clonotype was seen a few times. The J gene is TRBJ2-6, the V gene TRBV9; 9 nucleotides match TRBD1. The germline V gene has CDR1 SGDLS and CDR2 YYNGEE. Trimming at V came to 1 base and at J to 3 bases, leaving 5 bases not matched to a gene. The CDR3 is 17 amino acids. The CDR3: CASSVTQGALGANVLTF. CDR3 coding DNA: TGTGCCAGCAGCGTAACACAGGGGGCGCTTGGGGCCAACGTCCTGACTTTC. The whole variable domain, filled in from reference TRBV9 and TRBJ2-6, reads DSGVTQTPKHLITATGQRVTLRCSPRSGDLSVYWYQQSLDQGLQFLIQYYNGEERAKGNILERFSAQQFPDLHSELNLSSLELGDSALYFCASSVTQGALGANVLTFGAGSRLTVL.

The chain combines TRBV9 with TRBJ2-7; 11 bases align to TRBD2. The germline V gene encodes CDR1 SGDLS and CDR2 YYNGEE. With 4 bases clipped from V and 3 bases from J, the junction kept 6 bases outside the gene matches. This CDR3 comprises 15 residues. CDR3 in amino acids: CASSPGLADYYEQYF. DNA for the CDR3: TGTGCCAGCAGCCCGGGACTAGCGGACTACTACGAGCAGTACTTC.

The J gene is TRBJ2-2, the V gene TRBV29-1, with TRBD2 matching 9 bases. This CDR3 contains 14 residues. Germline V CDR1 and CDR2: SQVTM, ANQGSEA. V gave up 2 bases and J gave up 4 bases; unmatched junction bases: 2. CDR3: CSVERAGGTGELFF. CDR3 DNA: TGCAGCGTTGAACGAGCGGGAGGCACCGGGGAGCTGTTTTTT.

This clonotype was observed a few times. The genes are TRBV6-2 or TRBV6-3 and TRBJ2-7; D remains ambiguous. The germline gives CDR1 MNHEY, CDR2 SVGEGT. This CDR3 region has 15 residues. V dropped 6 bases and J dropped 4 bases, with 19 bases sitting between them. The CDR3, as DNA: TGTGCCAGCAGCGCGAACAGTCTCACTTCTTACGAGCAGTACTTC. It translates to CASSANSLTSYEQYF.

This chain links TRBV4-3 with TRBJ1-6, with D unresolved. Looked up from germline, CDR1 is LGHNA and CDR2 is YSLEER. The CDR3 totals 14 residues. The germline V and J ends were trimmed by 0 bases and 4 bases, with 4 bases remaining between them. Here the CDR3 DNA reads TGCGCCAGCAGCCAAGATGAATATAATTCACCCCTCCACTTT. Translated, it gives CASSQDEYNSPLHF.

The CDR3 region has the DNA TGTGCCAGCAGCCGAGGGTTGTTGGAGACCCAGTACTTC. Protein: CASSRGLLETQYF. The V and J genes are TRBV7-2 and TRBJ2-5; a weak D match, TRBD2 (5 bases). The CDR3 spans 13 residues. V lost 5 bases to trimming and J lost 5 bases, with 12 bases between them. The germline V gene has CDR1 SGHTA and CDR2 FQGNSA. Together with reference TRBV7-2 and TRBJ2-5, the CDR3 gives the full variable domain: GAGVSQSPSNKVTEKGKDVELRCDPISGHTALYWYRQSLGQGLEFLIYFQGNSAPDKSGLPSDRFSAERTGGSVSTLTIQRTQQEDSAVYLCASSRGLLETQYFGPGTRLLVL.